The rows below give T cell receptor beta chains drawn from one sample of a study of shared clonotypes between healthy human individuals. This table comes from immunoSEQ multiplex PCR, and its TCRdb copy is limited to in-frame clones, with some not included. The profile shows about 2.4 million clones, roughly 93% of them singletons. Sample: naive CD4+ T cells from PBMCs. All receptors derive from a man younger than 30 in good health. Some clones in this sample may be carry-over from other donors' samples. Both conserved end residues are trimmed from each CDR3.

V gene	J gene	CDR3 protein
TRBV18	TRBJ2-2	ASSPQGAGELF
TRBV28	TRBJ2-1	ASSPISGGQGL
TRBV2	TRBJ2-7	ASSGQLEQY
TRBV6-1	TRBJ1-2	ASSEVAGDYGYT
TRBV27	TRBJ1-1	ASTKALDTEAF
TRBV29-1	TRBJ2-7	SFGDSYEQY
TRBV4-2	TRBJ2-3	ASSQDLVRAVLDTQY
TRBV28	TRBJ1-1	ASSTSDRMAF
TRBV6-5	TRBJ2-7	ASSPTFKYEQY
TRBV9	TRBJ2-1	ASSVAGPSSYNEQF
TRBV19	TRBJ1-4	ASSLTNEKLF
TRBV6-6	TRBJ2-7	ASSLSRTPATEQY
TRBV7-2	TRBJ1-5	ASSLGIAEPQH
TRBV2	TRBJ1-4	ASSGTEAHEKLF
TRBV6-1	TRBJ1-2	ASSEQGGRGWSYT
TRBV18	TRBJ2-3	ASSRRAGSTDTQY
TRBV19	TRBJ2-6	ASSTGPGANVLT
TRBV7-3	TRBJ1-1	ASSSDSNTEAF
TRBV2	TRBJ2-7	ASSDPPFTYEQY
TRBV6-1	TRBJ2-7	ASSAGTGPYEQY
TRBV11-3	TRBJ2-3	ASSRTRGTDTQY
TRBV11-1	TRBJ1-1	ASSRSRGRGDTEAF
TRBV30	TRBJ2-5	AWRVGGRVGETQY
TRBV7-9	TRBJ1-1	ASSSPFGGGKDWAF
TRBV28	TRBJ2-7	ASRTGGSTYEQY
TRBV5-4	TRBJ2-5	ASSATSARETQY
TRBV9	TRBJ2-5	ASSFRDRGRETQY
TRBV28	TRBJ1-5	ASNFGQSNNQPQH
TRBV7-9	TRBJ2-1	ASSLAPNNRGDEQF
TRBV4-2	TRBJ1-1	ASSQEGQTYTEAF
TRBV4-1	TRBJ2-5	ASSQGPLEEQY
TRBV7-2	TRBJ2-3	ASSPRPGLAGEVDTQY
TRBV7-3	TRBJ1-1	ASSPIAGPSAF
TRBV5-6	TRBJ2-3	ASSSPGTGTDTQY
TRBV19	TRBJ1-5	ASSGTRHQPQH
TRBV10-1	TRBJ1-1	ASSTGTENTEAF
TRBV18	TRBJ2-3	ASSPNGADTQY
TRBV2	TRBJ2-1	ASSDSRHINEQF
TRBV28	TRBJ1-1	ASSLIDTEAF
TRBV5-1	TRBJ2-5	ASRLLQETQY
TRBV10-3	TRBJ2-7	AISGDRRTYEQY
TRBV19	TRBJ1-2	ASSITGNYGYT
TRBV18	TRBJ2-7	ASSPPGKGSYEQY
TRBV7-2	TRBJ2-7	ASSLNGVGSSYEQY
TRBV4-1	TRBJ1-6	ASSQDARGPNSPLH